What follows describes a single T cell receptor beta chain. Per the germline V gene, CDR1 is MNHEY and CDR2 is SMNVEV (reference sequence). V lost 6 bases and J lost 2; bases outside the gene matches: 2. This CDR3 contains 14 residues. This sample was taken from a study of blood T cell repertoires in COVID-19. Profiling relied on immunoSEQ multiplex PCR, and the TCRdb table lists in-frame clones only, not all of them. The sample contains approximately 260,000 clones, nearly 90% of which appear only once. The V gene is TRBV27, the J gene TRBJ1-3, with 9 bases fitting TRBD1. The sample comprised peripheral blood. This clonotype originated in a woman aged 60-70 years with COVID-19, enrolled during active disease. The CDR3 loop is CASSGQGPGNTIYF. CDR3 bases: TGTGCCAGCAGCGGACAGGGGCCTGGAAACACCATATATTTT.